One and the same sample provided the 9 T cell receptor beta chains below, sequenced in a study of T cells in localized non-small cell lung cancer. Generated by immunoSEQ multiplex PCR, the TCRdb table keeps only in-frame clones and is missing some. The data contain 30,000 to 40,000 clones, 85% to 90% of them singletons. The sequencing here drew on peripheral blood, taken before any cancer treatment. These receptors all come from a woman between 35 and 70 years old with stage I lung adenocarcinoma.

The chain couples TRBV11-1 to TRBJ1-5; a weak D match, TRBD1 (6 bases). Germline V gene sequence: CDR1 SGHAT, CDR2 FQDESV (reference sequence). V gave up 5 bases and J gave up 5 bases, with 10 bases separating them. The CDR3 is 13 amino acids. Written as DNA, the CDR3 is TGTGCCAGCAGCCGGGACAACTATCAGCCCCAGCATTTT. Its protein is CASSRDNYQPQHF.

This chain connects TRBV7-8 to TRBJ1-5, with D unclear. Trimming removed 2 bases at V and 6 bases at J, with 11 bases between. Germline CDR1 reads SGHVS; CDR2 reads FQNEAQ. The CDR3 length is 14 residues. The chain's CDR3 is CASSLKRGAQPQHF. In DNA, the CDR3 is TGTGCCAGCAGCTTAAAGCGAGGAGCTCAGCCCCAGCATTTT.

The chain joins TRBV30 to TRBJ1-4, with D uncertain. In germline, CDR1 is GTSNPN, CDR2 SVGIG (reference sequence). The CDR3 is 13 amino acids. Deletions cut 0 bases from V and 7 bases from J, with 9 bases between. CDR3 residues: CAWSVMEGEKLFF. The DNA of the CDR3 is TGTGCCTGGAGTGTAATGGAGGGTGAAAAACTGTTTTTT.

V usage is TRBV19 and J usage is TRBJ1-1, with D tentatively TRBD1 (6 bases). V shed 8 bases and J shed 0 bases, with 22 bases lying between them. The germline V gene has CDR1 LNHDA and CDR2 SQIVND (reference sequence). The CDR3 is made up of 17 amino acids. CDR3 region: CASLPFSDSSMNTEAFF. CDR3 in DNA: TGTGCCAGTCTGCCCTTTTCGGACAGCAGTATGAACACTGAAGCTTTCTTT.

The CDR3 spells CASSQDGQPRLYGYTF. In DNA form, the CDR3 reads TGTGCCAGCAGCCAAGACGGACAACCTAGACTCTATGGCTACACCTTC. The V and J genes are TRBV4-2 and TRBJ1-2; a possible D gene is TRBD1 (5 bases). Per the germline V gene, CDR1 is LGHNA and CDR2 is YNFKEQ. The CDR3 sequence is 16 residues long. V was trimmed by 0 bases and J by 4 bases, leaving 15 bases between them.

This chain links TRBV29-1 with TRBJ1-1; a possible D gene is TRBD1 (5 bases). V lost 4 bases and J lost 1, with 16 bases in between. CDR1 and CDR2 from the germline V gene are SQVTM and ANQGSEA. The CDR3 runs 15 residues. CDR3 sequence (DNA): TGCAGCGTTGCCCCCACACAAAGGGGGAACACTGAAGCTTTCTTT. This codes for CSVAPTQRGNTEAFF.

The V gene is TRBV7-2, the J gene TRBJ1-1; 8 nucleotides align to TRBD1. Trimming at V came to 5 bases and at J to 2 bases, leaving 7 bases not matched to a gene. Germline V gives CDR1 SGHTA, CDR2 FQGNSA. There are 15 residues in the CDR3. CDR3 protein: CASSHGDRRNTEAFF. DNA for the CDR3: TGTGCCAGCAGCCATGGGGACAGGAGAAACACTGAAGCTTTCTTT.

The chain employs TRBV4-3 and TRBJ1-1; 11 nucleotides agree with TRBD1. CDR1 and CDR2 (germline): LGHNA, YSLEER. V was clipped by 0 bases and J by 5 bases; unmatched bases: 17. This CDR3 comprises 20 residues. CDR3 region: CASSQDPMTGQGEKGTEAFF. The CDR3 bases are TGCGCCAGCAGCCAAGATCCCATGACGGGACAGGGGGAGAAGGGTACTGAAGCTTTCTTT.

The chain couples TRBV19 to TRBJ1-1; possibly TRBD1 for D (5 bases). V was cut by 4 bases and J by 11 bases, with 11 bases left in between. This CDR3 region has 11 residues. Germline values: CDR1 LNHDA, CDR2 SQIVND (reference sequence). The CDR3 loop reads CASSTGTGAFF. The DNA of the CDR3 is TGTGCCAGTAGTACGGGGACGGGGGCTTTCTTT.